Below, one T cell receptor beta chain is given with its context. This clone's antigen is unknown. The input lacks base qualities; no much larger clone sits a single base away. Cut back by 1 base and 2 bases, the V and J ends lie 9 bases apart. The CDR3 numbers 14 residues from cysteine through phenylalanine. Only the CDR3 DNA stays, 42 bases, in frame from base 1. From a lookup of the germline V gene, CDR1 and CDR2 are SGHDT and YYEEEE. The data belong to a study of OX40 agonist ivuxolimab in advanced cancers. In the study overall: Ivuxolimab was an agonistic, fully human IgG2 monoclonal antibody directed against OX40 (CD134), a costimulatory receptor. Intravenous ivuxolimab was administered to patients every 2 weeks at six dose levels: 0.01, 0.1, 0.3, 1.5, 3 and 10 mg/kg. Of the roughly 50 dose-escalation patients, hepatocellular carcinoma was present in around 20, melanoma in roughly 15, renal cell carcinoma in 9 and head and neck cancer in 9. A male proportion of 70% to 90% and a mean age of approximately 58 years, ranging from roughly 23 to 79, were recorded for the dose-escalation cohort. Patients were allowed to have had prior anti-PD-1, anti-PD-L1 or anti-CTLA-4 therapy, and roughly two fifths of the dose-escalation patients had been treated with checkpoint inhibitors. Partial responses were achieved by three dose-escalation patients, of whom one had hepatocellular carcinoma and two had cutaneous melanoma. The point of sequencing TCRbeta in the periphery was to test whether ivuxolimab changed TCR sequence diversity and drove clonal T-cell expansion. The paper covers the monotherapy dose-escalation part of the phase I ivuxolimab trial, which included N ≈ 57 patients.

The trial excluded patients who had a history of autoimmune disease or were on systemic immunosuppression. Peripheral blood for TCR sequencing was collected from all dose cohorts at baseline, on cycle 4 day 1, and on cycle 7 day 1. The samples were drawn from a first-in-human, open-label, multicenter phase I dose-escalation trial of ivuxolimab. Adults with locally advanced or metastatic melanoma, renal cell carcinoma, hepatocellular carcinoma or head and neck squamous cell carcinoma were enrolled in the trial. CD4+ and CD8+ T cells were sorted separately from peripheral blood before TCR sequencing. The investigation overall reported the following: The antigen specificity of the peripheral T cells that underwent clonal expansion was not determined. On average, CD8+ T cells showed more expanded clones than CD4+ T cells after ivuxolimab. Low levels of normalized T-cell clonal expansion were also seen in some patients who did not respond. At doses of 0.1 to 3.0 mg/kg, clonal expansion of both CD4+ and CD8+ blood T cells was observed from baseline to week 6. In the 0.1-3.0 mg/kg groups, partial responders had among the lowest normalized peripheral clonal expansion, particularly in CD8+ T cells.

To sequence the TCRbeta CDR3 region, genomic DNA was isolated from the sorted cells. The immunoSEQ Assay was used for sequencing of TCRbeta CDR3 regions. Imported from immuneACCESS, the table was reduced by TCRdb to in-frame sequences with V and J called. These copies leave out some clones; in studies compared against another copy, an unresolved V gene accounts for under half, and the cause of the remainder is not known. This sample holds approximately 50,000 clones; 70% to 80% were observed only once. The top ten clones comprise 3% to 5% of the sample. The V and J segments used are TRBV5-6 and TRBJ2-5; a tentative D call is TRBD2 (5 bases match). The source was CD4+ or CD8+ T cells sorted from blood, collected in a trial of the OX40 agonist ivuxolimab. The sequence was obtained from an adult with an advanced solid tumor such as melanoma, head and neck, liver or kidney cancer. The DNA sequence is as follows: TGTGCCAGCAGCTTGCTCGGAGGACAAGAGACCCAGTACTTC. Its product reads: CASSLLGGQETQYF.